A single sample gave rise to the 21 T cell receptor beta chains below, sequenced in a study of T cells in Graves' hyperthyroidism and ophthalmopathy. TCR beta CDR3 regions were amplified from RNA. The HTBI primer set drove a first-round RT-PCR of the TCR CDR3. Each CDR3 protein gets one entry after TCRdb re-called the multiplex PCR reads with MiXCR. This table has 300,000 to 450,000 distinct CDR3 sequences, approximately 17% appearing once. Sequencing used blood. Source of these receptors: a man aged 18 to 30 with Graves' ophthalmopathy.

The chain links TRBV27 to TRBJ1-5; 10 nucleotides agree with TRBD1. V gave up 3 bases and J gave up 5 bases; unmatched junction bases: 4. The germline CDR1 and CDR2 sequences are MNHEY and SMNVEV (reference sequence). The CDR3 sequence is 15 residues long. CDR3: CASSLEGTGDQPQHF. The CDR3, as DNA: TGTGCCAGCAGTTTGGAAGGGACAGGGGATCAGCCCCAGCATTTT.

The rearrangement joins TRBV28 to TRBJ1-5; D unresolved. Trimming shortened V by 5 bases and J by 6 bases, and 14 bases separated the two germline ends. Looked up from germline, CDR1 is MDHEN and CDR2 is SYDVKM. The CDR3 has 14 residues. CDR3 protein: CASSGDKSLQPQHF. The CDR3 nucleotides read TGTGCCAGCAGTGGGGATAAGTCCCTTCAGCCCCAGCATTTT. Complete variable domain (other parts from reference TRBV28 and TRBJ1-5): DVKVTQSSRYLVKRTGEKVFLECVQDMDHENMFWYRQDPGLGLRLIYFSYDVKMKEKGDIPEGYSVSREKKERFSLILESASTNQTSMYLCASSGDKSLQPQHFGDGTRLSIL.

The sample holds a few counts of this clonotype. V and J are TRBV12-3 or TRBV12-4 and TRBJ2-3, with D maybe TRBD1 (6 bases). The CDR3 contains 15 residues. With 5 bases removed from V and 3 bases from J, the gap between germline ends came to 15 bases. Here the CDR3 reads CASSQQGAGTDTQYF. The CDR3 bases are TGTGCCAGCAGTCAACAGGGAGCAGGGACAGATACGCAGTATTTT.

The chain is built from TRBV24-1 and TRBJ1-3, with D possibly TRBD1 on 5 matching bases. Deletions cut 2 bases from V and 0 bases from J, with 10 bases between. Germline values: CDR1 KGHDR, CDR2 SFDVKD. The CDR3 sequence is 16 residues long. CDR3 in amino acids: CATSDSRGNSGNTIYF. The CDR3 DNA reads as TGTGCCACCAGTGATTCACGGGGGAACTCTGGAAACACCATATATTTT.

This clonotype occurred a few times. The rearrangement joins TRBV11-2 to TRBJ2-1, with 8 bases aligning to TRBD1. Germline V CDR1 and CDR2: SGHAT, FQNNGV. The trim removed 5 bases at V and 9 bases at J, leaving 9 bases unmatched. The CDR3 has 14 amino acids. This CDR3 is CASSQIDRGGEQFF. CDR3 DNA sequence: TGTGCCAGCAGCCAAATAGACAGGGGAGGTGAGCAGTTCTTC.

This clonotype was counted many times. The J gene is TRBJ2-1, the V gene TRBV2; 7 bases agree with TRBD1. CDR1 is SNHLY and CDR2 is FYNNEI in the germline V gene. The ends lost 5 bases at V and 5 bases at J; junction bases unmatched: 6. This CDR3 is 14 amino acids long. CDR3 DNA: TGTGCCAGCAGTCCCTTCGGGACAGACAATGAGCAGTTCTTC. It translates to CASSPFGTDNEQFF.

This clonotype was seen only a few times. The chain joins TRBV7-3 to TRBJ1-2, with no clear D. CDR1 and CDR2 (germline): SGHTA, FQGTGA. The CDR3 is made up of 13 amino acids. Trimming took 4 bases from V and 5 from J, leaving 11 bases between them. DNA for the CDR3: TGTGCCAGCAGCTCCGGCCTGGGTTATGGCTACACCTTC. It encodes CASSSGLGYGYTF.

The CDR3 sequence: CASSRPLAGRETQYF. Written as DNA, the CDR3 is TGTGCCAGCAGCCGTCCTTTAGCGGGGAGAGAGACCCAGTACTTC. The gene calls are TRBV11-2 and TRBJ2-5; 8 bases are shared with TRBD2. CDR1 and CDR2 (germline): SGHAT, FQNNGV. Trimming at V came to 5 bases and at J to 4 bases, leaving 9 bases not matched to a gene. This CDR3 contains 15 residues.

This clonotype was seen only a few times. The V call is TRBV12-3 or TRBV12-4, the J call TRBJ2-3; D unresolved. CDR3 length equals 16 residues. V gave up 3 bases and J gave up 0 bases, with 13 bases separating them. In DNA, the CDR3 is TGTGCCAGCAGTTTGGGCTACAGAAGGAGCACAGATACGCAGTATTTT. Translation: CASSLGYRRSTDTQYF.

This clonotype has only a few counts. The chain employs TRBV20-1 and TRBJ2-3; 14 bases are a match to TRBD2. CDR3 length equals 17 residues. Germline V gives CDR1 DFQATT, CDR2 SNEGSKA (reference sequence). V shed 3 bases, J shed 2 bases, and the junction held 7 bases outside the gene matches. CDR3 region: CSASGTSGGLLTDTQYF. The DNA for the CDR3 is TGCAGTGCTAGTGGGACTAGCGGGGGCTTACTCACAGATACGCAGTATTTT.

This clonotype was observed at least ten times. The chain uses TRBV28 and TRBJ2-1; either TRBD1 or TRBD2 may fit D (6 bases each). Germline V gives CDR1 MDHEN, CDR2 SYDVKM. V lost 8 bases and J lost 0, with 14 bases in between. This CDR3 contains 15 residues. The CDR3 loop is CASAWGASSYNEQFF. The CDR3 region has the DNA TGTGCCAGCGCCTGGGGGGCCAGCTCCTACAATGAGCAGTTCTTC.

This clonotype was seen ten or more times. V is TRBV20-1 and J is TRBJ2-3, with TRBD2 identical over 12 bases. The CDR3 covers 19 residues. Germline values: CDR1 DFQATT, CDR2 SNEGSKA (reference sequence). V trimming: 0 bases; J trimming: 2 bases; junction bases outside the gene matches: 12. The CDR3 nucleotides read TGCAGTGCTAGAGATTTAAGGCTAGCGGGGGGGCAGTACACAGATACGCAGTATTTT. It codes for CSARDLRLAGGQYTDTQYF.

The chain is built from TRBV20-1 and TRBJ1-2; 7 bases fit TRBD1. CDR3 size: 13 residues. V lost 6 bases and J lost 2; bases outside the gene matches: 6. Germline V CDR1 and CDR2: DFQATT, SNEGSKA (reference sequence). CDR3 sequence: CSATTGTNYGYTF. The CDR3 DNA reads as TGCAGTGCGACGACAGGGACCAACTATGGCTACACCTTC.

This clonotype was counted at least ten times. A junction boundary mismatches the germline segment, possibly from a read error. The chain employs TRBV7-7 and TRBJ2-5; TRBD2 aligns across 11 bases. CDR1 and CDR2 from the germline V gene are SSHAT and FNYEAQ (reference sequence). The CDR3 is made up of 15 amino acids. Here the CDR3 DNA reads TGTGCTAGCAGCCTCCGACTAGCGGGGCGGGTCGGCCAGTACTTC. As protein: CASSLRLAGRVGQYF.

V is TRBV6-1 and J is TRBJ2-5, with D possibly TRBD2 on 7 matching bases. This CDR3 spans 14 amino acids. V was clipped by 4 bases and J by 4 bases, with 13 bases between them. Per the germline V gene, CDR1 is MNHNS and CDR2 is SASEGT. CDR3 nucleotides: TGTGCCAGCAGTGGAGGGGGGGTTCGAGAGACCCAGTACTTC. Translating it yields CASSGGGVRETQYF.

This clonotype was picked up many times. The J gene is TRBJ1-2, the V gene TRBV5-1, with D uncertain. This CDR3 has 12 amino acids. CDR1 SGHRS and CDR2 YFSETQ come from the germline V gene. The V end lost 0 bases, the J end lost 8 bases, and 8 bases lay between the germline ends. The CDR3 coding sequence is TGCGCCAGCAGCTTGGCGGCGGAGGGCTACACCTTC. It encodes CASSLAAEGYTF.

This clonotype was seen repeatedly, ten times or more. CDR3 nucleotide sequence: TGTGCCAGCAGTTACTCCTTAACAGGGTCAGGCGAGCAGTACTTC. Translated, it gives CASSYSLTGSGEQYF. This chain connects TRBV6-5 to TRBJ2-7; D possibly corresponds to TRBD1 (6 bases). Germline CDR1 is MNHEY and CDR2 is SVGAGI. This CDR3 has 15 amino acids. V shed 0 bases and J shed 6 bases, with 15 bases lying between them.

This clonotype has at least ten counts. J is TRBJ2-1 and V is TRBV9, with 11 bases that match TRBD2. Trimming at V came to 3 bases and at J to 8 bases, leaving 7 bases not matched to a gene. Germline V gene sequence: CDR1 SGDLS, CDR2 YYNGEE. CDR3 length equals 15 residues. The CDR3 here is CASSGTSGGKDEQFF. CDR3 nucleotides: TGTGCCAGCAGCGGAACTAGCGGGGGAAAAGATGAGCAGTTCTTC.

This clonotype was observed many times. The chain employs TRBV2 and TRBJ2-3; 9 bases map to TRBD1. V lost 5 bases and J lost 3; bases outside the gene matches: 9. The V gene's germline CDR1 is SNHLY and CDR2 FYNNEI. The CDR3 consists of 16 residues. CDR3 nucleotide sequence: TGTGCCAGCAGTACTTTGGGACAGGGAGAAACAGATACGCAGTATTTT. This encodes CASSTLGQGETDTQYF. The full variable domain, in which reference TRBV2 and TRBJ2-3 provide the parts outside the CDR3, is EPEVTQTPSHQVTQMGQEVILRCVPISNHLYFYWYRQILGQKVEFLVSFYNNEISEKSEIFDDQFSVERPDGSNFTLKIRSTKLEDSAMYFCASSTLGQGETDTQYFGPGTRLTVL.

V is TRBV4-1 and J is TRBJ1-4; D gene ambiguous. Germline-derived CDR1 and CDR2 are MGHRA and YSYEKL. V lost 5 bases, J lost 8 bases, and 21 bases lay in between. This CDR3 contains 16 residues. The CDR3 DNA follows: TGCGCCAGCAGCAGTTGGGGAAGCAGCGGAAAGGAAAAACTGTTTTTT. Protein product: CASSSWGSSGKEKLFF.

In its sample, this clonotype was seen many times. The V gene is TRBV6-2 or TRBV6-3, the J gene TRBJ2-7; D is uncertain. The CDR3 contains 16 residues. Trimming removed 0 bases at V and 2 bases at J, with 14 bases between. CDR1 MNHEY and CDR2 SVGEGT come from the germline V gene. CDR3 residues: CASSYSEPSGPYEQYF. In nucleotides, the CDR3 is TGTGCCAGCAGTTACTCAGAGCCTTCAGGTCCCTACGAGCAGTACTTC.